These 8 T cell receptor beta chains were sequenced from one sample in a study of identical twins. Each CDR3 protein gets one entry after TCRdb re-called the 5' RACE reads with MiXCR. The table records some 240,000 distinct CDR3 sequences, approximately 10% of them present only once. The sequenced sample was memory T cells sorted from blood. The source is a middle-aged man in good health.

This clonotype was seen repeatedly, ten times or more. The gene calls are TRBV7-2 and TRBJ1-2; 7 positions match TRBD1. Germline-derived CDR1 and CDR2 are SGHTA and FQGNSA. V shed 3 bases and J 0 bases; nucleotides not matched to a gene: 1. This CDR3 comprises 14 residues. Written as DNA, the CDR3 is TGTGCCAGCAGCTTCGACAGGGCTAACTATGGCTACACCTTC. Translating gives CASSFDRANYGYTF.

The chain has TRBV7-6 and TRBJ2-1, with a tentative D call TRBD2 (5 bases). This CDR3 comprises 16 residues. CDR1 is SGHVS and CDR2 is FNYEAQ in the germline V gene. Trimming took off 5 bases at V and 8 bases at J, with 22 bases between the two ends. CDR3 sequence reads: CASSSQKEGFGHEQFF. Written as DNA, the CDR3 is TGTGCCAGCAGCAGCCAGAAAGAGGGTTTCGGGCATGAGCAGTTCTTC.

This chain uses TRBV5-8 with TRBJ2-5; maybe TRBD2 (6 bases). The length of the CDR3 is 13 residues. The germline V and J ends were trimmed by 9 bases and 5 bases, with 17 bases remaining between them. Germline CDR1 reads SGHTS; CDR2 reads YDEGEE. CDR3 DNA sequence: TGTGCCACCCAAGGAAGGGCGGGGGAGACCCAGTACTTC. It specifies CATQGRAGETQYF.

The table lists this clonotype with many counts. The chain has TRBV24-1 and TRBJ2-1; 13 bases are shared with TRBD2. This CDR3 comprises 16 residues. Germline V CDR1 and CDR2: KGHDR, SFDVKD. With V trimmed by 2 bases and J by 4 bases, 1 base remained unmatched. The CDR3 DNA follows: TGTGCCACCAGTGATTCGGGACTAGCGGGATACAATGAGCAGTTCTTC. Its translation: CATSDSGLAGYNEQFF.

The gene calls are TRBV2 and TRBJ1-1; the match to TRBD1 covers 10 bases. The CDR3 contains 14 residues. The V gene's germline CDR1 is SNHLY and CDR2 FYNNEI. Unmatched junction bases numbered 9, after V lost 8 bases and J lost 6 bases. The CDR3 sequence: CASGSGQGFSEAFF. CDR3 sequence (DNA): TGTGCCAGCGGATCGGGACAGGGGTTCTCTGAAGCTTTCTTT.

This rearrangement joins TRBV5-5 to TRBJ1-2; the match to TRBD1 covers 7 bases. This CDR3 has 13 amino acids. Trimming cost V 2 bases and J 6 bases; bases outside gene matches: 4. Looked up from germline, CDR1 is SGHKS and CDR2 is YYEKEE (reference sequence). The CDR3: CASSFRQGNGYTF. In DNA, the CDR3 is TGTGCCAGCAGCTTTCGACAGGGAAATGGCTACACCTTC.

This clonotype was detected many times. V is TRBV9 and J is TRBJ2-1; the match to TRBD1 covers 8 bases. The CDR3 extends over 14 amino acids. Germline assignment: CDR1 SGDLS and CDR2 YYNGEE. V dropped 2 bases and J dropped 8; count of bases not matched to a gene: 6. CDR3 loop: CASSVRTGTDEQFF. The DNA for the CDR3 is TGTGCCAGCAGCGTCCGGACAGGGACCGATGAGCAGTTCTTC.

This clonotype was detected ten times or more. The V gene is TRBV7-2, the J gene TRBJ2-7, with a tentative D call TRBD2 (6 bases). The CDR3 runs 12 residues. Per germline, CDR1 SGHTA and CDR2 FQGNSA. Trimming took off 4 bases at V and 6 bases at J, with 10 bases between the two ends. CDR3 in DNA: TGTGCCAGCAGCTCCCAGGGAGGCGAGCAGTACTTC. Its translation: CASSSQGGEQYF.